This T cell receptor (beta chain) stems from a study of vaccination and CD4 T cells after COVID-19. Study-wide context: The convalescents included six males and four females, and among them two were Hispanic while seven were Caucasian. Study-level findings and limits: Post-vaccination, and not before, a median around 86% of reactive clones appeared in convalescent patients.

Cultured CD4+ T cells had their DNA profiled by the Oncomine TCR Beta short-read assay. TCRdb processed the PCR reads anew with MiXCR; each CDR3 protein has one entry. The sample contains a few thousand distinct CDR3 sequences, less than 65% of which appear only once. The sample's treatment: approximately 9-day PBMC culture with coronavirus spike peptide pools or control peptides (ViraFEST assay). During the years 2011-2018, before the COVID-19 pandemic, the unexposed donor's CD4+ T cells were collected. CD4+ T cells from unexposed donors were probed, cells permitting, with SARS-CoV-2 S/N and four cold-coronavirus spikes. A note on this clonotype: Its matching antigen is unknown.

Germline CDR1 and CDR2: WNHNN and SYGVQD (reference sequence). The CDR3 totals 14 residues. With 0 bases removed from V and 11 bases from J, the gap between germline ends came to 16 bases. The clonotype was recovered from a human donor in good health. The rearrangement uses TRBV10-1 and TRBJ1-1; D might be TRBD1 (5 bases). Specimen: CD4+ T cells from blood, cultured in vitro. The CDR3 bases are TGCGCCAGCAGTGAGTCGACTCAGGGTACATGGGCTTTCTTT. It yields the protein CASSESTQGTWAFF.